This TCR beta chain was identified in a study of CXCR3-negative and CXCR3-positive naive CD8 T cells (dated by TCRdb to the late 2010s). Regarding the study in general: Roughly 130 million TRB reads were obtained in total, roughly 1.5 +/- 0.3 million reads per library. Diversity and physicochemical repertoire analyses were performed on about a dozen donors pooled from two independent experiments. Naive subsets from five or six donors and memory cells from 3 donors were included in the TRBV-TRBJ cluster analysis. What the study reported, not specific to this receptor: Similar TRBV-TRBJ usage was shown by naive CXCR3-negative and CXCR3-positive cells from the same donor, whereas distinct patterns were shown by memory cells. TRB CDR3s from CXCR3-positive naive cells showed higher hydrophobicity (lower Kidera factor 4), lower energy, and higher strength and volume indices than CXCR3-negative naive cells. Both naive subsets had comparably high repertoire diversity, while memory CD8+ T cells had much lower repertoire diversity. Because CXCR3 expression was partially decreased after cryopreservation, freshly isolated PBMCs were used for most assays. Because surface CD5, which is linked to self-reactivity in mice, was comparable between the naive subsets, TCR interaction strength was also inferred from TRB CDR3 physicochemical properties.

Sequencing relied on a NextSeq 550. The Human TCR Profiling Kit (MiLaboratory) was used to make UMI-labeled 5' RACE TRB cDNA libraries. The full amount of extracted RNA was used for cDNA synthesis, and the full amount of resulting cDNA was used for PCR amplification. Libraries were prepared in parallel using an identical number of PCR cycles. The authors' analysis ran thus. About 54,000 +/- 9,700 unique UMI-labeled TRB cDNA molecules per library were extracted with MIGEC and MiXCR, with at least two reads per UMI required. On average, each library contained about 40,000 +/- 10,000 functional in-frame TRB CDR3 nucleotide clonotypes without stop codons. After downsampling to 5000 UMI-labeled TRB molecules per sample, diversity metrics such as normalized Shannon-Wiener and Chao1 were calculated in VDJtools. Clonotype-size-weighted physicochemical properties of the central five CDR3 residues (interaction energy, strength, volume and Kidera factor 4) were computed in VDJtools. TCRdb reprocessed the reads into one record per CDR3 protein sequence, lacking DNA. The V and J calls come from TCRdb's annotation, not from the publication. Per the sample table, the count is 5,000 to 5,500 distinct CDR3 sequences. The top ten constitute 2% to 2.5% of the sample.

Frequency alone marks this clonotype as medium-sized (0.01 to 0.1%); no count is stored. Its target antigen remains unknown. For every CD8+ T cell subset, around 300,000 cells were flow-sorted straight into RLT lysis buffer, and each subset was sorted in triplicate. Naive CD8+ T cells were defined stringently as CD45RO-CCR7+CD27+CD95- to exclude memory contaminants. Peripheral blood mononuclear cells were isolated from buffy coats by standard density gradient centrifugation. Naive CXCR3-negative and CXCR3-positive CD8+ T cells were flow-sorted using a FACSAria III. Total RNA was extracted from sorted cells with an RNeasy Mini Kit. This TCR came from a human donor in good health. Some clones in this sample may be carry-over from other donors' samples. The material sequenced was naive CXCR3- CD8+ T cells from blood. Taken with the paper, the label for cell subset or site translates to: CD45RO-CCR7+CD27+CD95- naive CD8+ T cells lacking CXCR3 (TNR3-).

The CDR3 region: CAIRDGPSIYQPQHF. The rearrangement combines TRBV10-3 with TRBJ1-5. CDR1 and CDR2 were assigned from the germline V gene as ENHRY and SYGVKD. The CDR3 runs 15 amino acids, cysteine and phenylalanine included. The entry carries no DNA sequence.